The present entry profiles one T cell receptor (beta chain) with its context. Data came from immunoSEQ multiplex PCR; TCRdb stores just in-frame clones and leaves some out. The data contain hundreds of thousands of clones, roughly 86% of them singletons. This entry comes from a study of shared T cell receptors in the human thymus. The germline V and J ends were trimmed by 0 bases and 9 bases, with 22 bases remaining between them. The CDR3 extends over 16 amino acids. Per the germline V gene, CDR1 is SGHTS and CDR2 is YDEGEE. The sample was also linked to a second study, of human thymus T cells. That paper notes: Thymic samples were excised during corrective heart operations.

The receptor was isolated from a boy younger than two with a congenital heart defect. Sequenced sample: thymocytes. The chain recombines TRBV5-8 with TRBJ2-7; D possibly corresponds to TRBD1 (6 bases). The CDR3 nucleotides are TGTGCCAGCAGCTTGGTAACCGACAGGAATCACCGAGGGCAGTACTTC. Translation gives CASSLVTDRNHRGQYF.